This T cell receptor beta chain was obtained from a study of tissue T cells after allogeneic stem cell transplantation. Broader study findings: Sampling depth was limited, and the cohort was small and clinically varied. Tissue-detected TCR repertoire was only partly captured by blood and spleen T cells. Within patients, tissue anatomy strongly shaped TCR repertoire composition.

The germline V gene encodes CDR1 KGHTA and CDR2 FQNQQP. The CDR3 consists of 13 residues. Profiled with immunoSEQ multiplex PCR; TCRdb holds only in-frame clones, not every one. Among under 5,500 clones listed, approximately 50% were seen once. On this clone itself: The antigen remains unidentified. The gene names given are mouse names. The CDR3 end lies 1 residue beyond the end of the read and is filled in from the germline J gene.

Stated time point: mouse harvest day 14 after allogeneic transplant. The graft held 10^6 splenic CD5+ T cells and 10^7 T-cell-depleted bone marrow cells. Tissues came from B6→BALB/c major-mismatch GVHD mice at day 7 or 14. This chain joins TRBV23 and TRBJ2-5; the D call TRBD2 from the table was never checked on the DNA. Sequenced input: lymph node tissue. The source of this sequence is a female BALB/c mouse given C57BL/6 T cells with graft-versus-host disease after an allogeneic hematopoietic cell transplant. The CDR3 loop is CSSSPGTQDTQYF. Incomplete CDR3 DNA: TGCTCCAGCAGCCCCGGGACTCAAGACACCCAGTAC. Full variable domain (remainder filled in from reference TRBV23 and TRBJ2-5): DAAVTQKPRYLIKMKGQEAEMKCIPEKGHTAVFWYQQKQSKELKFLIYFQNQQPLDQIDMVKERFSAVCPSSSLCSLGIRTCEAEDSALYLCSSSPGTQDTQYFGPGTRLLVL.